A selection of T cell receptor beta chains follows, all from one sample in a study of T cells and copy number aberrations in small-cell lung cancer. Method: immunoSEQ multiplex PCR; TCRdb's copy keeps in-frame clones and lacks some. Of fewer than 1,500 clones in the sample, roughly 80% were seen once. Sequenced material: tumor tissue. Every receptor here comes from a man between 60 and 75 years old with small cell lung cancer. Both conserved end residues are part of each CDR3. D genes are given only for firm matches. The size of a clone is reported for some rows only, either as once, few or many, or as a class for expanded clones.

TRBJ2-2 . TRBV7-8 . CASSLAASSRTGELFF TGTGCCAGCAGCTTAGCAGCGTCCAGCAGAACCGGGGAGCTGTTTTTT
TRBJ1-4 TRBD1 TRBV5-6 . CASSDGDRGLEKLFF TGTGCCAGCAGCGATGGGGACAGGGGGCTTGAAAAACTGTTTTTT
TRBJ2-3 . TRBV30 . CAAQASTDTQYF TGTGCCGCCCAAGCTAGCACAGATACGCAGTATTTT
TRBJ1-2 . TRBV18 . CASSPPSQGRRGYTF TGTGCCAGCTCACCACCGAGCCAGGGGCGGCGTGGCTACACCTTC
TRBJ1-1 . TRBV30 . CAWSTDGTEAFF TGTGCCTGGAGTACGGACGGTACTGAAGCTTTCTTT
TRBJ2-7 . TRBV2 . CASSEDGTHTYEQYF TGTGCCAGCAGTGAAGATGGGACACATACCTACGAGCAGTACTTC
TRBJ1-2 . TRBV30 . CAWSVTSGGNYGYTF TGTGCCTGGAGTGTGACAAGCGGTGGGAACTATGGCTACACCTTC
TRBJ2-3 . TRBV11-2 . CASSSRGANMNTQYF TGTGCCAGCAGCTCGAGGGGGGCCAATATGAATACGCAGTATTTT
TRBJ2-7 TRBD1 TRBV25-1 few CASSETDRDSDEQYF TGTGCCAGCAGTGAGACCGACAGGGACAGCGACGAGCAGTACTTC
TRBJ2-7 TRBD1 TRBV5-4 few CASSLGDSVYEQYF TGTGCCAGCAGCTTGGGGGACAGCGTATACGAGCAGTACTTC
TRBJ1-5 TRBD1 TRBV29-1 . CSVEGGDRVHQPQHF TGCAGCGTTGAAGGGGGGGACAGGGTGCATCAGCCCCAGCATTTT
TRBJ2-1 . TRBV19 . CASSPSRDPYNEQFF TGTGCCAGTAGTCCCTCGCGGGACCCCTACAATGAGCAGTTCTTC
TRBJ2-3 . TRBV5-1 . CASSYGRDTNTDTQYF TGCGCCAGCAGCTACGGCCGGGACACGAACACAGATACGCAGTATTTT
TRBJ2-1 TRBD2 TRBV29-1 once CSVGWNGRVEQFF TGCAGCGTTGGGTGGAACGGGAGGGTGGAGCAGTTCTTC
TRBJ2-5 . TRBV29-1 once CSVARAAGETQYF TGCAGCGTCGCCAGGGCAGCTGGGGAGACCCAGTACTTC
TRBJ2-7 TRBD2 TRBV7-9 . CASSLLAGPYEQYF TGTGCCAGCAGCTTACTAGCGGGACCCTACGAGCAGTACTTC
TRBJ2-1 TRBD2 TRBV7-9 . CASSLANLAGANYNEQFF TGTGCCAGCAGCTTAGCTAATCTAGCGGGGGCCAACTACAATGAGCAGTTCTTC
TRBJ2-7 TRBD1 TRBV15 . CATSRDSGQGQQYF TGTGCCACCAGCAGAGATAGTGGACAGGGACAGCAGTACTTC
TRBJ2-5 . TRBV7-2 . CASSSLAGLETQYF TGTGCCAGCAGCTCCCTCGCGGGTCTAGAGACCCAGTACTTC
TRBJ2-3 . TRBV5-1 few CASSTWTRTDTQYF TGCGCCAGCAGCACATGGACACGCACAGATACGCAGTATTTT
TRBJ1-4 TRBD1 TRBV9 . CASSTDRENEKLFF TGTGCCAGCAGCACAGACAGGGAGAACGAAAAACTGTTTTTT
TRBJ2-7 TRBD2 TRBV29-1 . CSVGLAGASYEQYF TGCAGCGTCGGACTAGCGGGGGCCTCCTACGAGCAGTACTTC
TRBJ1-3 . TRBV7-9 . CASSLGGSRSDTIYF TGTGCCAGCAGCTTAGGCGGCAGCCGGTCAGACACCATATATTTT
TRBJ2-4 . TRBV4-3 once CASSQQGAKNIQYF TGCGCCAGCAGCCAACAGGGGGCCAAAAACATTCAGTACTTC
TRBJ2-3 . TRBV27 . CASSDGMNPRDTQYF TGTGCCAGCAGCGATGGGATGAATCCGCGGGATACGCAGTATTTT
TRBJ2-3 . TRBV4-2 . CASSDSTDMQYF TGTGCCAGCAGCGACAGCACAGATATGCAGTATTTT
TRBJ1-4 TRBD1 TRBV6-5 . CASSYGDRVLEKLFF TGTGCCAGCAGTTACGGCGACAGGGTACTTGAAAAACTGTTTTTT
TRBJ2-3 . TRBV11-2 . CASSLDRTAPTQYF TGTGCCAGCAGCTTAGATCGGACGGCCCCCACGCAGTATTTT
TRBJ2-3 . TRBV7-2 . CASSLGGDSGTQYF TGTGCCAGCAGCTTAGGCGGGGACAGTGGTACGCAGTATTTT
TRBJ2-5 TRBD1 TRBV6-5 . CASSLDRAKTQYF TGTGCCAGCAGTTTAGACAGGGCAAAGACCCAGTACTTC
TRBJ2-7 TRBD1 TRBV9 . CASSVQGASYEQYF TGTGCCAGCAGCGTACAGGGGGCCTCCTACGAGCAGTACTTC
TRBJ2-3 TRBD2 TRBV7-9 . CASSLPTSASTDTQYF TGTGCCAGCAGCTTACCCACTAGCGCCAGCACAGATACGCAGTATTTT
TRBJ2-1 TRBD1 TRBV6-5 few CASSRDRGYEQFF TGTGCCAGCAGTCGGGACAGGGGGTATGAGCAGTTCTTC
TRBJ2-7 . TRBV11-1 . CASSLGVISIYEQYF TGTGCCAGCAGCTTGGGGGTCATATCCATCTACGAGCAGTACTTC
TRBJ2-3 TRBD2 TRBV5-1 . CASSYLLATEDTQYF TGCGCCAGCAGCTACCTACTAGCGACGGAAGATACGCAGTATTTT
TRBJ2-1 TRBD2 TRBV5-1 . CASSFTSGNNNEQFF TGCGCCAGCAGCTTCACGAGCGGGAACAACAATGAGCAGTTCTTC
TRBJ1-2 . TRBV14 . CASSPDREGYGYTF TGTGCCAGCAGCCCGGATAGGGAGGGCTATGGCTACACCTTC
TRBJ1-1 . TRBV7-9 . CASSSQGTNTEAFF TGTGCCAGCAGCTCACAGGGAACGAACACTGAAGCTTTCTTT
TRBJ2-5 . TRBV7-2 once CASSLNGQGTKETQYF TGTGCCAGCAGCTTAAATGGTCAGGGGACTAAAGAGACCCAGTACTTC
TRBJ2-1 . TRBV7-3 . CASSRRGVGYNEQFF TGTGCCAGCAGCCGACGCGGTGTCGGCTACAATGAGCAGTTCTTC
TRBJ2-1 . TRBV11-3 once CASSPNPTGYEQFF TGTGCCAGCAGCCCTAACCCAACAGGGTATGAGCAGTTCTTC
TRBJ2-7 TRBD2 TRBV9 . CASSGRLAADEQYF TGTGCCAGCAGCGGGAGACTAGCTGCGGACGAGCAGTACTTC
TRBJ2-3 TRBD2 TRBV9 . CASSPQGAGDGDTQYF TGTGCCAGCAGCCCTCAGGGAGCGGGAGACGGGGATACGCAGTATTTT
TRBJ2-7 TRBD2 TRBV10-3 . CAIRGGTSGYEQYF TGTGCCATCAGGGGAGGGACTAGCGGTTACGAGCAGTACTTC
TRBJ2-3 . TRBV13 . CAGRRGSTDTQYF TGTGCCGGCAGACGCGGGAGCACAGATACGCAGTATTTT
TRBJ1-6 . TRBV9 . CASSVGGGADNSPLHF TGTGCCAGCAGCGTAGGTGGAGGGGCTGATAATTCACCCCTCCACTTT
TRBJ1-5 . TRBV10-2 . CASTPTESNQPQHF TGCGCCAGCACTCCGACAGAATCCAATCAGCCCCAGCATTTT
TRBJ2-6 TRBD1 TRBV28 . CARNQQGAPGANVLTF TGTGCCAGAAACCAACAGGGGGCGCCTGGGGCCAACGTCCTGACTTTC
TRBJ1-2 . TRBV6-1 . CATERGLTSNYGYTF TGTGCCACCGAACGTGGGCTGACCTCGAACTATGGCTACACCTTC
TRBJ1-1 . TRBV5-6 . CASSFYTEAFF TGTGCCAGCAGCTTTTACACTGAAGCTTTCTTT
TRBJ1-3 TRBD1 TRBV7-2 . CASSLGDRAYTIYF TGTGCCAGCAGCTTAGGGGACAGGGCCTACACCATATATTTT
TRBJ2-1 . TRBV7-3 . CASQAGPSSNEQFF TGTGCCAGTCAAGCCGGGCCTTCGAGCAATGAGCAGTTCTTC
TRBJ1-2 TRBD1 TRBV18 . CASSPPGQGARGPGYTF TGTGCCAGCTCACCACCGGGACAGGGGGCGCGAGGGCCTGGCTACACCTTC